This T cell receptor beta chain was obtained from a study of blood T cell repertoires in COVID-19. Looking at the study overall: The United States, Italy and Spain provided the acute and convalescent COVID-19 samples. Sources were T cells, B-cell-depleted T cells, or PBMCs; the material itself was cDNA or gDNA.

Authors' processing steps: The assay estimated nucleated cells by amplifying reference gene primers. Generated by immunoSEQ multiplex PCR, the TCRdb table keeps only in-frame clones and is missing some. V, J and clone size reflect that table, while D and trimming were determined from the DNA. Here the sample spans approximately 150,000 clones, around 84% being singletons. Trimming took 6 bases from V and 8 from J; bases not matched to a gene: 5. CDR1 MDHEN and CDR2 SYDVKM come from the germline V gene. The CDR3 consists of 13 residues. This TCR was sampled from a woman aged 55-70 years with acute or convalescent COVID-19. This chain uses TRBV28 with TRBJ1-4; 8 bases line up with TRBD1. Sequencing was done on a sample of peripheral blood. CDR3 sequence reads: CASRTGVLEKLFF. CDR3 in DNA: TGTGCCAGCAGGACAGGGGTTCTCGAAAAACTGTTTTTT.